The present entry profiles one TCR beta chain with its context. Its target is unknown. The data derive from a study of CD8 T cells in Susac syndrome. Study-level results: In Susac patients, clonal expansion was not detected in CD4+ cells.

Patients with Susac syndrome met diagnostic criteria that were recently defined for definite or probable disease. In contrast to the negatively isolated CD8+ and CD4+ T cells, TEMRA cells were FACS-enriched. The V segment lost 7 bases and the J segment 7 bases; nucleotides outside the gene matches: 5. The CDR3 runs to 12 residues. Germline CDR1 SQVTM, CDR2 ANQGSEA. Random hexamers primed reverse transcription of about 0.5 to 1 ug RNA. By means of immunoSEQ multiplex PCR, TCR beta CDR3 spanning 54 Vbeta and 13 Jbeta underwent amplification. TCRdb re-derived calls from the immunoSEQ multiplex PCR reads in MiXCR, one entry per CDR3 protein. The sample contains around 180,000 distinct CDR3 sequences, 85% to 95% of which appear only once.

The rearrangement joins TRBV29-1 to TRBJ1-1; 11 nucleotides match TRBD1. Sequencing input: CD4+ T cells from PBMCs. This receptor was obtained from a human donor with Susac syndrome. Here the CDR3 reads CSGDRGDDEAFF. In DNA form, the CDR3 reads TGCAGCGGGGACAGGGGGGATGATGAAGCTTTCTTT. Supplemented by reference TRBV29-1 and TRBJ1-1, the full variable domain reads SAVISQKPSRDICQRGTSLTIQCQVDSQVTMMFWYRQQPGQSLTLIATANQGSEATYESGFVIDKFPISRPNLTFSTLTVSNMSPEDSSIYLCSGDRGDDEAFFGQGTRLTVV.